These 25 T cell receptor beta chains were all obtained from the same sample, sequenced in a study of response to subunit inactivated influenza vaccine. One entry per CDR3 protein, called by TCRdb with MiXCR from the RT-PCR reads. Here the sample spans around 500,000 distinct CDR3 sequences, about a tenth being singletons. The specimen was PBMCs from blood, collected roughly 48 days after vaccination. The receptors here all came from a man aged 45-65 years who received an inactivated influenza vaccine.

This clonotype appeared many times. The chain recombines TRBV4-1 with TRBJ2-7; D remains ambiguous. V shed 2 bases and J shed 2 bases, with 7 bases lying between them. CDR3 length equals 13 residues. Germline CDR1 is MGHRA and CDR2 is YSYEKL. The DNA for the CDR3 is TGCGCCAGCAGCCAACCACAAACCTACGAGCAGTACTTC. This encodes CASSQPQTYEQYF.

This clonotype has only a few counts. The CDR3 nucleotides read TGTGCCAGCAGCGCCCGATCAGGGGGAGTGGGAGAAAAACTGTTTTTT. This encodes CASSARSGGVGEKLFF. This chain uses TRBV5-5 with TRBJ1-4; 7 bases match TRBD1. After removal of 4 bases from V and 8 bases from J, the junction contained 14 bases not matched to a gene. The CDR3 runs 16 residues. CDR1 and CDR2 from the germline V gene are SGHKS and YYEKEE (reference sequence).

This chain connects TRBV5-1 to TRBJ2-3; no definite D call. V was clipped by 4 bases and J by 2 bases, with 14 bases between them. This CDR3 has 15 amino acids. CDR1 and CDR2 (germline): SGHRS, YFSETQ. CDR3 loop: CASSPDGGATDTQYF. CDR3 nucleotide sequence: TGCGCCAGCAGCCCAGACGGCGGCGCCACAGATACGCAGTATTTT.

The V call is TRBV4-3, the J call TRBJ2-7; tentatively, D is TRBD2 (6 bases). CDR1 is LGHNA, CDR2 YSLEER, per germline. The CDR3 runs to 15 residues. V lost 1 base and J lost 0, with 10 bases in between. The CDR3 nucleotides are TGCGCCAGCAGCCAAGTATGGGGGGTCTCCTACGAGCAGTACTTC. Encoded protein: CASSQVWGVSYEQYF.

The chain joins TRBV7-6 to TRBJ2-2; TRBD1 matches at 7 bases. The CDR3 loop spans 15 amino acids. The V gene end was trimmed by 5 bases and the J gene end by 4 bases; junction bases not matched to a gene: 7. In germline, CDR1 is SGHVS, CDR2 FNYEAQ. In nucleotides, the CDR3 is TGTGCCAGCAGCCCCGACAGGGTGGCCACCGGGGAGCTGTTTTTT. The encoded protein is CASSPDRVATGELFF.

This chain connects TRBV5-6 to TRBJ2-7; D is possibly TRBD2 (6 bases). The CDR3 contains 16 residues. Germline CDR1 and CDR2: SGHDT and YYEEEE. V dropped 3 bases and J dropped 2 bases, with 18 bases sitting between them. This CDR3 is CASSWPAGTRPYEQYF. The CDR3 coding sequence is TGTGCCAGCAGCTGGCCCGCGGGGACTCGACCCTACGAGCAGTACTTC.

This clonotype was detected only a few times. This chain connects TRBV5-1 to TRBJ1-4; a possible D gene is TRBD1 (6 bases). This CDR3 is built from 15 residues. Germline lookup yields CDR1 SGHRS and CDR2 YFSETQ. With 0 bases removed from V and 8 bases from J, the gap between germline ends came to 14 bases. DNA for the CDR3: TGCGCCAGCAGCTTGGCGACAGGCGGGGGGGAAAAACTGTTTTTT. Protein sequence: CASSLATGGGEKLFF. The full variable domain, in which reference TRBV5-1 and TRBJ1-4 provide the parts outside the CDR3, is KAGVTQTPRYLIKTRGQQVTLSCSPISGHRSVSWYQQTPGQGLQFLFEYFSETQRNKGNFPGRFSGRQFSNSRSEMNVSTLELGDSALYLCASSLATGGGEKLFFGSGTQLSVL.

In its sample, this clonotype was seen many times. CDR3 loop: CASSLGQIYEQYF. Written as DNA, the CDR3 is TGTGCCAGCAGTTTAGGACAGATCTACGAGCAGTACTTC. The chain carries TRBV12-3 or TRBV12-4 and TRBJ2-7; D is perhaps TRBD1 (5 bases). V lost 1 base to trimming and J lost 3 bases, with 7 bases between them. CDR3 length: 13 amino acids.

The chain recombines TRBV4-3 with TRBJ2-2; no definite D call. Germline V CDR1 and CDR2: LGHNA, YSLEER. The length of the CDR3 is 15 residues. Between the trimmed V and J ends, which lost 2 bases and 1 base, there was a span of 8 bases. The DNA of the CDR3 is TGCGCCAGCAGCCAAAATTCAAAGAACACCGGGGAGCTGTTTTTT. Translation gives CASSQNSKNTGELFF.

This clonotype occurred many times. The V and J genes are TRBV6-1 and TRBJ2-7; 8 nucleotides match TRBD1. This CDR3 contains 12 residues. V lost 4 bases and J lost 6; bases outside the gene matches: 2. From germline, CDR1 is MNHNS and CDR2 SASEGT. The DNA of the CDR3 is TGTGCCAGCAGTGGACAGGGGATCGAGCAGTACTTC. Amino acids: CASSGQGIEQYF.

This rearrangement joins TRBV21-1 to TRBJ2-7; the table's D call, TRBD1, has no DNA check behind it. TRBV21-1 is described as a pseudogene. This CDR3 region has 11 residues. CDR3 bases: TGTGCGTCGACAGGCTCCTACGAGCAGTACTTC. Its protein product is CASTGSYEQYF.

This clonotype was seen once. The J gene is TRBJ2-7, the V gene TRBV27; a possible D gene is TRBD1 (6 bases). Germline CDR1 reads MNHEY; CDR2 reads SMNVEV (reference sequence). Deletions cut 3 bases from V and 2 bases from J, with 14 bases between. This CDR3 is 15 amino acids long. The CDR3 DNA sequence: TGTGCCAGCAGTTTGTCAGGGGCGAACCCCTACGAGCAGTACTTC. Its translation: CASSLSGANPYEQYF.

V and J are TRBV29-1 and TRBJ2-5, with D maybe TRBD2 (7 bases). CDR3 length: 16 residues. Germline-derived CDR1 and CDR2 are SQVTM and ANQGSEA. Trimming stripped 0 bases from V and 3 bases from J, with 17 bases between. CDR3 in DNA: TGCAGCGTTGAAGATGGGGGGGCGCAAGGTAAAGAGACCCAGTACTTC. It encodes CSVEDGGAQGKETQYF.

Of note for this clonotype: One junction end disagrees with the germline gene, perhaps due to a read error. The rearrangement links TRBV7-8 to TRBJ1-5, with 7 bases aligning to TRBD1. CDR1 is SGHVS, CDR2 FQNEAQ, per germline. The CDR3 length is 15 residues. The CDR3 reads CACSLGGTDNQPQHF. The CDR3, as DNA: TGTGCCTGCAGCTTAGGAGGGACAGACAATCAGCCCCAGCATTTT.

V gene TRBV7-2 combines with J gene TRBJ2-5; no definite D call. The CDR3 is 16 amino acids. Germline CDR1 is SGHTA and CDR2 is FQGNSA. V dropped 4 bases and J dropped 3 bases, with 18 bases sitting between them. The CDR3 DNA sequence: TGTGCCAGCAGCTACAGCAGGAGTCGCAGCAAAGAGACCCAGTACTTC. Its protein is CASSYSRSRSKETQYF.

This clonotype was recorded a few times. The rearrangement links TRBV10-3 to TRBJ2-7; D remains ambiguous. The CDR3 sequence is 12 residues long. CDR1 is ENHRY and CDR2 is SYGVKD in the germline V gene. Between the trimmed V and J ends, which lost 6 bases and 3 bases, there was a span of 9 bases. CDR3 amino acids: CAIRQSHYEQYF. CDR3 bases: TGTGCCATCAGACAGTCGCACTACGAGCAGTACTTC.

The chain employs TRBV5-6 and TRBJ2-5; D is possibly TRBD2 (7 bases). The CDR3 contains 12 residues. Germline V gene lookup returns CDR1 SGHDT and CDR2 YYEEEE. The germline V and J ends were trimmed by 6 bases and 4 bases, with 10 bases remaining between them. The CDR3 protein is CASMGGAETQYF. CDR3 nucleotide sequence: TGTGCCAGCATGGGGGGGGCAGAGACCCAGTACTTC.

This clonotype was detected a few times. The genes are TRBV6-2 or TRBV6-3 and TRBJ2-2; D perhaps matches TRBD1 (7 bases). CDR3 length: 18 residues. V lost 7 bases to trimming and J lost 0 bases, with 21 bases between them. Per germline, CDR1 MNHEY and CDR2 SVGEGT. This CDR3 is CASTRTGGGGANTGELFF. The CDR3 DNA reads TGTGCCAGCACCAGGACAGGTGGAGGGGGCGCGAACACCGGGGAGCTGTTTTTT.

This clonotype has just a few counts. The chain has TRBV9 and TRBJ1-4; D is ambiguous. V lost 0 bases and J lost 7, with 10 bases in between. CDR3 length: 14 residues. The V gene's germline CDR1 is SGDLS and CDR2 YYNGEE. CDR3 region: CASSVEQLSEKLFF. For the CDR3, the DNA is TGTGCCAGCAGCGTAGAACAGTTGAGTGAAAAACTGTTTTTT.

This clonotype has a handful of counts. CDR3 amino acids: CSVEDLQGRGYTF. The DNA for the CDR3 is TGCAGCGTTGAAGATCTACAGGGGAGAGGCTACACCTTC. The chain recombines TRBV29-1 with TRBJ1-2, with 7 nucleotides matching TRBD1. V gave up 0 bases and J gave up 8 bases; unmatched junction bases: 6. This CDR3 is built from 13 residues. Germline V gene lookup returns CDR1 SQVTM and CDR2 ANQGSEA.

The chain links TRBV5-4 to TRBJ2-7; 10 bases match TRBD1. V gave up 4 bases and J gave up 4 bases; unmatched junction bases: 11. The CDR3 sequence is 16 residues long. Looked up from germline, CDR1 is SGHNT and CDR2 is YYREEE (reference sequence). The CDR3 protein is CASSPIPGTGVYEQYF. CDR3 DNA: TGTGCCAGCAGCCCGATCCCCGGGACAGGGGTTTACGAGCAGTACTTC.

This clonotype was seen a handful of times. The chain links TRBV6-1 to TRBJ1-1, with D possibly matching TRBD1 (6 bases). CDR1 is MNHNS, CDR2 SASEGT, per germline. With 6 bases removed from V and 2 bases from J, the gap between germline ends came to 10 bases. The CDR3 totals 13 residues. CDR3 nucleotides: TGTGCCAGCAGAACAGGGTCAAACACTGAAGCTTTCTTT. Amino acids: CASRTGSNTEAFF.

This clonotype was counted a few times. This chain links TRBV6-1 with TRBJ2-1; D not certain. Between the trimmed V and J ends, which lost 4 bases and 5 bases, there was a span of 18 bases. This CDR3 contains 16 residues. Germline CDR1 and CDR2: MNHNS and SASEGT. This CDR3 is CASSGFGQLRHNEQFF. The DNA of the CDR3 is TGTGCCAGCAGTGGGTTTGGGCAACTTAGGCACAATGAGCAGTTCTTC.

This clonotype turned up a few times. This chain links TRBV6-5 with TRBJ2-7; D is tentatively TRBD1 or TRBD2 (5 bases each). CDR1 is MNHEY, CDR2 SVGAGI, per germline. V gave up 3 bases and J gave up 3 bases, with 15 bases separating them. The CDR3 is made up of 15 amino acids. CDR3: CASSYSRENLYEQYF. The CDR3 coding sequence is TGTGCCAGCAGTTATTCCAGGGAGAACCTCTACGAGCAGTACTTC.

This rearrangement joins TRBV28 to TRBJ2-7; 12 bases align to TRBD2. The CDR3 spans 17 residues. V gave up 7 bases and J gave up 3 bases; unmatched junction bases: 13. CDR1 is MDHEN, CDR2 SYDVKM, per germline. For the CDR3, the DNA is TGTGCCAGCAACTCCGGATTAGGGACTAGCGGGCACTACGAGCAGTACTTC. Its protein product is CASNSGLGTSGHYEQYF. Combining the CDR3 with reference TRBV28 and TRBJ2-7 gives the whole variable domain DVKVTQSSRYLVKRTGEKVFLECVQDMDHENMFWYRQDPGLGLRLIYFSYDVKMKEKGDIPEGYSVSREKKERFSLILESASTNQTSMYLCASNSGLGTSGHYEQYFGPGTRLTVT.